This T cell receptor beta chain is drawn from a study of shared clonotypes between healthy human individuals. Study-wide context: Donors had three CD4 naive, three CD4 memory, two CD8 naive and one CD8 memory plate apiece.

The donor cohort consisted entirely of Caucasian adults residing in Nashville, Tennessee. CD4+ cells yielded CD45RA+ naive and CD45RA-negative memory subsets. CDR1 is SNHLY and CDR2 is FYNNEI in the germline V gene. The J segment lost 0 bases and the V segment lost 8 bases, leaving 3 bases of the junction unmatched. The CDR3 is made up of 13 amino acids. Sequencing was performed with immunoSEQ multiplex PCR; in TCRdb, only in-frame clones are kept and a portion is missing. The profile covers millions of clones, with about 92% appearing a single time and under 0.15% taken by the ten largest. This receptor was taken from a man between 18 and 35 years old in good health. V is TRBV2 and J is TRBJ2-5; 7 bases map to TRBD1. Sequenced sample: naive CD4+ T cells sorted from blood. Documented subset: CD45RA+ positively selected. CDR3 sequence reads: CASQDRNQETQYF. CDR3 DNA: TGTGCCAGCCAGGACAGGAACCAAGAGACCCAGTACTTC.